This T cell receptor (beta chain) was recovered during a study of technical replicates of blood from several donors. The V gene lost 0 bases and the J gene lost 2 bases, with 10 bases spanning the gap. The CDR3 is 15 amino acids. The germline CDR1 and CDR2 sequences are KGHSH and LQKENI. Clones were sequenced by immunoSEQ multiplex PCR, and TCRdb holds only the in-frame ones, with some missing. The sample lists 12,000 or so clones; around 77% were seen once. The source of this sequence is a human donor in good health. Sequencing was carried out using PBMCs. This chain joins TRBV18 and TRBJ2-5; D may be TRBD1 (6 bases). The CDR3 loop reads CASSPPQGRQETQYF. The CDR3 DNA follows: TGTGCCAGCTCACCACCACAGGGTAGGCAAGAGACCCAGTACTTC.